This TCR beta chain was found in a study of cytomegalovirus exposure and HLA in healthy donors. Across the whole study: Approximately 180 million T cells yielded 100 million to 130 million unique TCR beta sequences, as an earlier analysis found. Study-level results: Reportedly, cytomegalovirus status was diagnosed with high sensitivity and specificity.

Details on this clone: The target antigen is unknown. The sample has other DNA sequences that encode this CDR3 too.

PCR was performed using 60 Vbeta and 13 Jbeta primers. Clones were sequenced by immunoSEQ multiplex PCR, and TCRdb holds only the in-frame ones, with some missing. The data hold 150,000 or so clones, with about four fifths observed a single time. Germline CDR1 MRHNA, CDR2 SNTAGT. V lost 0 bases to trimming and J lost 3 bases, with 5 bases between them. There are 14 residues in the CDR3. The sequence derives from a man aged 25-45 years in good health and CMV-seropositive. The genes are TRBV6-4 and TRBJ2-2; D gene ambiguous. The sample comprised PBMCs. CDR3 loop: CASSDSADTGELFF. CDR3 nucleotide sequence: TGTGCCAGCAGTGACTCGGCGGACACCGGGGAGCTGTTTTTT.